A single sample gave rise to the 28 T cell receptor beta chains below, sequenced in a study of blood T cell repertoires in COVID-19. Produced via immunoSEQ multiplex PCR; TCRdb's table is partial and in-frame only. The sample has about 190,000 clones, around 80% seen once; the top ten hold approximately 15%. The material sequenced was peripheral blood. The receptors originated from a man aged 25-45 years with active or convalescent COVID-19.

V gene TRBV5-4 combines with J gene TRBJ2-2, with 8 bases lining up with TRBD2. With V trimmed by 0 bases and J by 5 bases, 6 bases remained unmatched. The length of the CDR3 is 16 residues. Per germline, CDR1 SGHNT and CDR2 YYREEE (reference sequence). The CDR3: CASSLDGTRVTGELFF. CDR3 coding DNA: TGTGCCAGCAGCTTGGACGGGACTAGGGTTACCGGGGAGCTGTTTTTT.

The chain uses TRBV19 and TRBJ1-4; 7 bases agree with TRBD1. The CDR3 has 16 residues. Germline V gives CDR1 LNHDA, CDR2 SQIVND (reference sequence). After removal of 5 bases from V and 7 bases from J, the junction contained 13 bases not matched to a gene. The CDR3 loop is CASSPPRSPGGEKLFF. The CDR3 DNA reads as TGTGCCAGTAGTCCCCCTCGTTCGCCAGGGGGTGAAAAACTGTTTTTT.

This chain uses TRBV7-8 with TRBJ2-5; D perhaps matches TRBD2 (6 bases). From germline, CDR1 is SGHVS and CDR2 FQNEAQ. V lost 4 bases and J 1 base, leaving 16 bases between the germline ends. This CDR3 has 16 amino acids. The CDR3, as DNA: TGTGCCAGCAGCTCCTCCCCCGGAGGGATCCAAGAGACCCAGTACTTC. Its translation is CASSSSPGGIQETQYF.

In this sample, this clone turned up a few times. Other DNA variants within this sample encode the same CDR3. Written as DNA, the CDR3 is TGTGCCAGCAGTCATTCCTCTGGAAACACCATATATTTT. This translates into CASSHSSGNTIYF. This chain links TRBV7-2 with TRBJ1-3; unclear D gene. CDR3 size: 13 residues. In germline, CDR1 is SGHTA, CDR2 FQGNSA. V gave up 6 bases and J gave up 0 bases, with 6 bases separating them.

V usage is TRBV2 and J usage is TRBJ1-3; D remains unclear. Trimming removed 4 bases from V and 0 bases from J, with 10 bases in between. This CDR3 region has 15 residues. CDR1 is SNHLY and CDR2 is FYNNEI in the germline V gene. CDR3 nucleotides: TGTGCCAGCAGTGCTTCGGTAGTCTCTGGAAACACCATATATTTT. Amino acid sequence: CASSASVVSGNTIYF.

This clone was counted a single time. The chain joins TRBV2 to TRBJ1-2, with D perhaps matching TRBD1 (5 bases). Germline V gene lookup returns CDR1 SNHLY and CDR2 FYNNEI. There are 14 residues in the CDR3. The V end lost 2 bases, the J end lost 1 base, and 8 bases lay between the germline ends. The CDR3 sequence is CASSERGNNYGYTF. CDR3 nucleotide sequence: TGTGCCAGCAGTGAAAGGGGCAATAACTATGGCTACACCTTC.

The chain is built from TRBV28 and TRBJ1-1; tentative D call: TRBD1 (5 bases). The CDR3 is 11 amino acids. Trimming took off 7 bases at V and 10 bases at J, with 13 bases between the two ends. Looked up from germline, CDR1 is MDHEN and CDR2 is SYDVKM. CDR3 protein: CASNLGVVAFF. CDR3 bases: TGTGCCAGCAACTTAGGGGTTGTAGCTTTCTTT. The full variable domain, its missing parts supplied by reference TRBV28 and TRBJ1-1, is DVKVTQSSRYLVKRTGEKVFLECVQDMDHENMFWYRQDPGLGLRLIYFSYDVKMKEKGDIPEGYSVSREKKERFSLILESASTNQTSMYLCASNLGVVAFFGQGTRLTVV.

The CDR3 sequence: CASSRTSTAYEQYF. The DNA of the CDR3 is TGCGCCAGCAGCCGGACTAGCACCGCCTACGAGCAGTACTTC. V is TRBV4-3 and J is TRBJ2-7; 8 bases agree with TRBD2. Germline V gives CDR1 LGHNA, CDR2 YSLEER. CDR3 length: 14 amino acids. V lost 4 bases, J lost 2 bases, and 4 bases stayed unmatched.

This sequence joins TRBV6-4 and TRBJ2-3; the match to TRBD2 covers 10 bases. The CDR3 covers 14 residues. The junction had 2 bases not matched to a gene; V was cut back by 3 bases and J by 5 bases. CDR1 is MRHNA and CDR2 is SNTAGT in the germline V gene. CDR3 in DNA: TGTGCCAGCAGTGAAGCGGGGGGGAAAGATACGCAGTATTTT. Its translation: CASSEAGGKDTQYF.

The genes are TRBV10-1 and TRBJ2-3; 11 bases fit TRBD1. Germline CDR1 WNHNN, CDR2 SYGVQD (reference sequence). CDR3 length: 15 residues. With 6 bases clipped from V and 2 bases from J, the junction kept 4 bases outside the gene matches. CDR3 residues: CASSPGQGDTDTQYF. CDR3 in DNA: TGCGCCAGCAGCCCGGGACAGGGGGACACAGATACGCAGTATTTT.

The J gene is TRBJ2-1, the V gene TRBV7-8; 7 nucleotides line up with TRBD2. The CDR3 extends over 16 amino acids. The V segment lost 5 bases and the J segment 6 bases; nucleotides outside the gene matches: 13. CDR1 and CDR2 (germline): SGHVS, FQNEAQ. As DNA, the CDR3 is TGTGCCAGCAGCATCCGACTAGCAGGAGGGGCCAATGAGCAGTTCTTC. Its translation is CASSIRLAGGANEQFF.

This sequence joins TRBV30 and TRBJ1-2, with D possibly TRBD1 on 6 matching bases. Looked up from germline, CDR1 is GTSNPN and CDR2 is SVGIG (reference sequence). V was cut by 3 bases and J by 5 bases, with 19 bases left in between. The CDR3 loop spans 15 amino acids. CDR3 coding DNA: TGTGCCTGGAGGGCAGGGGATGGGCATTTATATGGCTACACCTTC. Translating it yields CAWRAGDGHLYGYTF.

The chain uses TRBV29-1 and TRBJ1-2, with 7 bases identical to TRBD1. Germline CDR1 and CDR2: SQVTM and ANQGSEA. This CDR3 is built from 14 residues. V dropped 3 bases and J dropped 6; count of bases not matched to a gene: 10. The CDR3 DNA reads TGCAGCGTTGACCCCAGGACAGGAACGAATGGCTACACCTTC. Its protein is CSVDPRTGTNGYTF.

This chain uses TRBV14 with TRBJ2-7, with D perhaps matching TRBD2 (6 bases). Germline V lookup: CDR1 SGHDN, CDR2 FVKESK. V lost 1 base and J lost 6, with 10 bases in between. The CDR3 is 13 amino acids. In nucleotides, the CDR3 is TGTGCCAGCAGCCAAGGGCGCGGGGCCGAGCAGTACGTC. Translating gives CASSQGRGAEQYV.

The chain has TRBV7-2 and TRBJ2-3, with 12 bases aligning to TRBD2. The CDR3 spans 17 residues. Unmatched junction bases numbered 12, after V lost 6 bases and J lost 5 bases. Germline V lookup: CDR1 SGHTA, CDR2 FQGNSA. CDR3 protein: CASRQALSSGGGDTQYF. The DNA for the CDR3 is TGTGCCAGCAGACAAGCCCTCTCTAGCGGGGGGGGAGATACGCAGTATTTT.

This clone occurred a few times. This chain links TRBV19 with TRBJ2-2, with D possibly TRBD2 on 6 matching bases. Germline V CDR1 and CDR2: LNHDA, SQIVND (reference sequence). V lost 7 bases to trimming and J lost 6 bases, with 18 bases between them. CDR3 length: 15 amino acids. The CDR3, as DNA: TGTGCCAGTACCGAGGGAGGAACCTATTCCGGGGAGCTGTTTTTT. Its protein is CASTEGGTYSGELFF.

The genes are TRBV28 and TRBJ1-1; D may be TRBD1 (6 bases). This CDR3 has 14 amino acids. Trimming cost V 8 bases and J 5 bases, with 18 bases left between them. Germline values: CDR1 MDHEN, CDR2 SYDVKM. The CDR3 DNA sequence: TGTGCCAGCCGACTACAGGGCCCGAGAACTGAAGCTTTCTTT. Its translation: CASRLQGPRTEAFF.

The chain joins TRBV4-1 to TRBJ1-6, with TRBD1 identical over 11 bases. Germline V CDR1 and CDR2: MGHRA, YSYEKL. With 0 bases clipped from V and 7 bases from J, the junction kept 5 bases outside the gene matches. The CDR3 runs 17 residues. This CDR3 reads CASSQDPGTGGNSPLHF. The CDR3 bases are TGCGCCAGCAGCCAAGACCCTGGGACAGGGGGAAATTCACCCCTCCACTTT.

The chain is built from TRBV6-1 and TRBJ1-2; D might be TRBD1 (6 bases). The germline V and J ends were trimmed by 3 bases and 8 bases, with 19 bases remaining between them. CDR1 MNHNS and CDR2 SASEGT come from the germline V gene. This CDR3 spans 15 amino acids. The CDR3 loop is CASSDFAVGTSGYTF. The CDR3, as DNA: TGTGCCAGCAGTGATTTCGCGGTGGGGACATCGGGCTACACCTTC.

The chain couples TRBV27 to TRBJ2-5; D may be TRBD2 (5 bases). V was clipped by 4 bases and J by 1 base, with 13 bases between them. In germline, CDR1 is MNHEY, CDR2 SMNVEV (reference sequence). This CDR3 is 15 amino acids long. CDR3 loop: CASSSGEDLQETQYF. The CDR3 nucleotides are TGTGCCAGCAGTTCCGGGGAAGATCTCCAAGAGACCCAGTACTTC.

The CDR3 sequence: CASTTGGSPYNEQFF. The CDR3 nucleotides read TGTGCCAGCACCACCGGAGGGAGCCCCTACAATGAGCAGTTCTTC. V is TRBV28 and J is TRBJ2-1; perhaps TRBD2 as D (6 bases). The CDR3 totals 15 residues. V was trimmed by 7 bases and J by 2 bases, leaving 15 bases between them. Germline lookup yields CDR1 MDHEN and CDR2 SYDVKM.

The chain couples TRBV27 to TRBJ1-2, with TRBD1 matching over 8 bases. This CDR3 is built from 15 residues. The V gene's germline CDR1 is MNHEY and CDR2 SMNVEV (reference sequence). V shed 0 bases and J 4 bases; nucleotides not matched to a gene: 4. CDR3 in DNA: TGTGCCAGCAGTTTATCACCAGGGGGCAGCTATGGCTACACCTTC. The encoded protein is CASSLSPGGSYGYTF.

The V and J genes are TRBV6-5 and TRBJ1-2, with 10 bases identical to TRBD1. Germline assignment: CDR1 MNHEY and CDR2 SVGAGI. Trimming removed 7 bases from V and 7 bases from J; junction bases left unmatched: 9. The length of the CDR3 is 14 residues. CDR3: CASNPTGGKSGYTF. The CDR3 DNA reads as TGTGCCAGCAACCCGACAGGGGGCAAGAGTGGCTACACCTTC.

This clone was detected only a few times. The chain links TRBV28 to TRBJ2-7, with 8 bases lining up with TRBD1. The CDR3 extends over 14 amino acids. Germline assignment: CDR1 MDHEN and CDR2 SYDVKM. The trim removed 6 bases at V and 3 bases at J, leaving 7 bases unmatched. CDR3: CASRTTGAFYEQYF. The CDR3 region has the DNA TGTGCCAGCAGAACGACAGGGGCGTTCTACGAGCAGTACTTC.

The chain is built from TRBV6-5 and TRBJ2-7; TRBD2 matches at 11 bases. The CDR3 extends over 16 amino acids. V shed 0 bases, J shed 4 bases, and the junction held 5 bases outside the gene matches. The germline V gene encodes CDR1 MNHEY and CDR2 SVGAGI. CDR3 sequence: CASSYSKVAGGYEQYF. In nucleotides, the CDR3 is TGTGCCAGCAGTTACTCGAAGGTAGCGGGAGGGTACGAGCAGTACTTC.

The V and J genes are TRBV19 and TRBJ2-5; 7 nucleotides match TRBD2. Trimming at V came to 1 base and at J to 3 bases, leaving 5 bases not matched to a gene. The germline CDR1 and CDR2 sequences are LNHDA and SQIVND (reference sequence). The CDR3 totals 15 residues. Here the CDR3 DNA reads TGTGCCAGTAGTATAGCGGGGGGACTCGAAGAGACCCAGTACTTC. This encodes CASSIAGGLEETQYF. Based on the CDR3 plus reference TRBV19 and TRBJ2-5, the full variable domain is DGGITQSPKYLFRKEGQNVTLSCEQNLNHDAMYWYRQDPGQGLRLIYYSQIVNDFQKGDIAEGYSVSREKKESFPLTVTSAQKNPTAFYLCASSIAGGLEETQYFGPGTRLLVL.

The chain joins TRBV10-1 to TRBJ1-4, with D hard to call. The CDR3 is 14 amino acids. CDR1 and CDR2 from the germline V gene are WNHNN and SYGVQD (reference sequence). V lost 4 bases and J 1 base, leaving 7 bases between the germline ends. Here the CDR3 DNA reads TGCGCCAGCAGTGGCGGAGGAACTAATGAAAAACTGTTTTTT. This translates into CASSGGGTNEKLFF.

The V call is TRBV3-1 (or the pseudogene TRBV3-2), the J call TRBJ2-3; perhaps TRBD2 as D (7 bases). This CDR3 contains 14 residues. V was pared by 1 base and J by 6 bases, with 11 bases between. In germline, CDR1 is LGHDT, CDR2 YNNKEL (reference sequence). The CDR3 nucleotides read TGTGCCAGCAGCCAAGGGGGGGGGCTGGATACGCAGTATTTT. Translation gives CASSQGGGLDTQYF.